The present T cell receptor (beta chain) was sequenced within a study of T cell responses to AZD1222 COVID-19 vaccine. Generated by immunoSEQ multiplex PCR, the TCRdb table keeps only in-frame clones and is missing some. The repertoire holds about 160,000 clones, with roughly nine tenths as singletons. The material sequenced was peripheral blood, taken on day 0 of AZD1222 vaccination. This receptor was taken from an adult in good health.

Written as DNA, the CDR3 is TGTGCCAGCAGCCAAGATTCGGGCGGCCCTGCCGAGCAGTACTTC. Its translation is CASSQDSGGPAEQYF. The chain joins TRBV3-1 (or the pseudogene TRBV3-2) to TRBJ2-7; D is ambiguous. In germline, CDR1 is LGHDT, CDR2 YNNKEL (reference sequence). The CDR3 runs 15 residues. V lost 0 bases and J 6 bases, leaving 15 bases between the germline ends.